This T cell receptor (beta chain) was found in a study of identical twins. This clonotype has at least ten counts. The antigen is unknown. The CDR3 length is 11 residues. Germline V gene sequence: CDR1 DFQATT, CDR2 SNEGSKA (reference sequence). The study, taken as a whole, reports: Beta out-of-frame sequences showed weaker excess twin sharing.

TCRdb itself ran the 5' RACE reads through MiXCR, one entry per CDR3 protein. The sample has approximately 670,000 distinct CDR3 sequences, roughly 6% seen once. Sample: naive T cells sorted from blood. The chain links TRBV20-1 to TRBJ1-5, with D tentatively TRBD1 (6 bases). The TCR originated in a man younger than 35 in good health. The CDR3 is CSPGGGQPQHF. In DNA, the CDR3 is TGCAGCCCAGGAGGGGGTCAGCCCCAGCATTTT.